The clone carrying this TCR delta chain appeared a few times. Its specificity is unknown. This DNA translates differently at residue 7 from the TCRdb protein, which is that of a much larger clone; a read error is likely, and the protein shown is the DNA's own translation. These data come from a study of γδ T cells in repeated Plasmodium falciparum infection. Regarding the study as a whole: Over time and infection, Vgamma9/Vdelta2+ repertoires remained highly stable and polyclonal.

TCRdb fed the multiplex PCR reads into CATT to redo clone calling. This sample yields 75,000 to 95,000 delta-chain clones, of which 0.8% to 1% are seen a single time; 9.6% belongs to the top ten. This CDR3 is built from 18 residues. Between the trimmed V and J ends, which lost 0 bases and 7 bases, there was a span of 24 bases. Per germline, CDR1 TSWWSYY and CDR2 QGS. Bulk repertoires came from Vgamma9/Vdelta2+ or Vdelta2-negative gammadelta T cells flow-sorted from PBMC. The genes are TRDV1 and TRDJ1, with no clear D. No J gene was available from TCRdb, and it was assigned here by a germline match of the DNA. The TCR originated in a pool of human donors (malaria-infected and uninfected, not separated). The sample was gamma-delta T cells from blood. The CDR3 nucleotides are TGTGCTCTTGGGGAACTTATCCCCATTCCGGGCGAATCTGGTAAACTCATCTTT. Protein product: CALGELIPIPGESGKLIF.